This T cell receptor (beta chain) was identified during a study of T cells after yellow fever vaccination. Study conclusions and caveats: Primary-vaccination clones mostly resurfaced post-booster (96% CD4, roughly 90% CD8). Abundant bulk-derived clonotypes could contaminate FACS-sorted repertoires.

TCRdb reanalysed the 5' RACE reads using MiXCR and keeps one entry per CDR3 protein. The sample has about 140,000 distinct CDR3 sequences; approximately 6.6% are singletons. This clonotype has a count of ten or more. What it binds is unknown. Germline loops: CDR1 SGHRS, CDR2 YFSETQ. V lost 5 bases, J lost 7 bases, and 14 bases stayed unmatched. The CDR3 spans 17 residues. This clonotype was obtained from a man aged 30 to 39 who received the YFV17D yellow fever vaccine. This chain uses TRBV5-1 with TRBJ2-2, with TRBD1 matching 10 bases. This specimen was CD4+ T cells sorted from PBMCs, taken 10 days after the yellow fever booster vaccination. The DNA of the CDR3 is TGCGCCAGCAGTACTCACCAGGGACAGGGGTCCAGCGGGGAGCTGTTTTTT. It translates to CASSTHQGQGSSGELFF.